The source of this TCR beta chain is a study of shared clonotypes between healthy human individuals. Profiled with immunoSEQ multiplex PCR; TCRdb holds only in-frame clones, not every one. The sample comprises almost 750,000 clones, roughly 72% of which are singletons, and more than 1.5% rests with the top ten. The specimen sequenced was memory CD4+ T cells sorted from blood. Subset meaning: CD45RA-negative fraction. The origin of this receptor is a woman in her twenties or thirties in good health.

CDR3 region: CASSPGQTNTEAFF. The DNA of the CDR3 is TGCGCCAGCAGCCCGGGACAAACGAACACTGAAGCTTTCTTT. The rearrangement links TRBV5-1 to TRBJ1-1, with D perhaps matching TRBD1 (6 bases). The CDR3 length is 14 residues. Trimming took 4 bases from V and 1 from J, leaving 11 bases between them. Germline CDR1 is SGHRS and CDR2 is YFSETQ.